A single sample is the source of the 7 T cell receptor beta chains below, sequenced in a study of T cell repertoires in cytomegalovirus infection. From the reads, TCRdb called clonotypes with MiXCR, one entry per CDR3 protein. The table has about 240,000 distinct CDR3 sequences, around 6.2% seen once. The specimen sequenced was PBMCs. The receptor set was obtained from a human donor in good health (CMV status not recorded). Some clones in this sample may be carry-over from other donors' samples.

This clonotype has a count of ten or more. The V call is TRBV20-1, the J call TRBJ1-6, with D uncertain. Trimming left V 1 base short and J 15 bases short, with 10 bases between. The germline V gene has CDR1 DFQATT and CDR2 SNEGSKA (reference sequence). This CDR3 is 11 amino acids long. This chain's CDR3 is CSARVPSGLHF. The CDR3 region has the DNA TGCAGTGCTAGAGTACCCTCAGGCCTCCACTTT.

A note on this clonotype: Given a much more abundant clone one base away, this may be a read error. The chain uses TRBV20-1 and TRBJ2-1; TRBD2 matches at 8 bases. Germline-derived CDR1 and CDR2 are DFQATT and SNEGSKA (reference sequence). The CDR3 has 16 amino acids. The CDR3, as DNA: TGCAGTGCTATGAGCGGGGGCAAACCCTCCTACAATGAGCGGTTCTTC. It encodes CSAMSGGKPSYNERFF.

This clonotype was recorded at least ten times. This rearrangement joins TRBV7-3 to TRBJ2-3; D might be TRBD1 (6 bases). Germline V gene sequence: CDR1 SGHTA, CDR2 FQGTGA. The CDR3 is 13 residues long. Trimming took off 5 bases at V and 5 bases at J, with 11 bases between the two ends. CDR3 loop: CASSQGFQDTQYF. The CDR3 region has the DNA TGTGCCAGCAGCCAGGGGTTCCAAGATACGCAGTATTTT.

In this sample, this clonotype turned up a few times. The V call is TRBV24-1, the J call TRBJ2-3; 14 bases are shared with TRBD2. Germline V lookup: CDR1 KGHDR, CDR2 SFDVKD. The CDR3 covers 19 residues. V dropped 3 bases and J dropped 0; count of bases not matched to a gene: 7. CDR3 in amino acids: CATSDLRGLAGDSTDTQYF. The CDR3 bases are TGTGCCACCAGTGATCTAAGGGGACTAGCGGGGGACAGCACAGATACGCAGTATTTT.

This clonotype was seen ten or more times. V is TRBV19 and J is TRBJ1-3; maybe TRBD1 (5 bases). Germline CDR1 reads LNHDA; CDR2 reads SQIVND (reference sequence). V lost 5 bases to trimming and J lost 4 bases, with 21 bases between them. The length of the CDR3 is 17 residues. The CDR3 spells CASSADTGPGSGNTIYF. For the CDR3, the DNA is TGTGCCAGTAGTGCCGATACAGGACCCGGCTCCGGAAACACCATATATTTT.

This clonotype showed up many times. The rearrangement joins TRBV7-2 to TRBJ1-5; D ambiguous. V lost 4 bases, J lost 5 bases, and 6 bases lay in between. The CDR3 is 12 amino acids. The germline gives CDR1 SGHTA, CDR2 FQGNSA. CDR3 region: CASSYFDQPQHF. The DNA of the CDR3 is TGTGCCAGCAGCTACTTTGATCAGCCCCAGCATTTT.

This clonotype was observed many times. The V call is TRBV20-1, the J call TRBJ1-2, with a possible D match to TRBD1 (6 bases). The germline V gene has CDR1 DFQATT and CDR2 SNEGSKA (reference sequence). The CDR3 has 16 amino acids. V shed 3 bases and J shed 4 bases, with 21 bases lying between them. Here the CDR3 DNA reads TGCAGTGCTAGTCTGGGGGGGCCGAACCTGATCTATGGCTACACCTTC. This gives the protein CSASLGGPNLIYGYTF.